Below, one T cell receptor beta chain is given with its context. Its antigen remains unidentified. One end of the junction does not line up with germline, which may come from a read error. PCR amplification relied on 60 Vbeta primers (plus 13 Jbeta primers). Assay used: immunoSEQ multiplex PCR; TCRdb lists only in-frame clones, some missing. The sample's table shows over 120,000 clones. These data originate in a study of cytomegalovirus exposure and HLA in healthy donors. The germline V gene encodes CDR1 SGDLS and CDR2 YYNGEE. The CDR3 is made up of 16 amino acids. Study-wide findings and caveats: An assumption of roughly uniform sequencing depth across donors underlay the presence/absence analyses. In a later analysis, a missense DCLRE1C variant was linked to TCR beta V- and J-gene trimming. Rarity marked most TCR sequences, yet some public TCRs occurred in many donors. Highly shared sequence variants in one cluster were likely a sequencing artifact.

The sequencing sample was made of PBMCs. The rearrangement uses TRBV9 and TRBJ2-1; a weak D match, TRBD1 (6 bases). This TCR came from a male donor in good health and CMV-seronegative. In nucleotides, the CDR3 is TGTGCCAGCAGCCTTAACCAGGGGAGCTCCTACAATGAGCGGTTCTTC. Translation: CASSLNQGSSYNERFF.